The entry that follows covers one T cell receptor beta chain sequence. The data are from a study of blood T cells in healthy people across ages. Isolating PBMCs gave at least 6 million of these cells per sample. The trim removed 3 bases at V and 0 bases at J, leaving 6 bases unmatched. CDR1 is DFQATT and CDR2 is SNEGSKA in the germline V gene (reference sequence). This CDR3 spans 15 amino acids. Sample-barcoded 5' priming and a J-beta primer mix drove a second PCR of 7 to 11 cycles. One entry per CDR3 protein, called by TCRdb with MiXCR from the 5' RACE reads. The sample lists 700,000 or so distinct CDR3 sequences; 22% were seen once.

The chain combines TRBV20-1 with TRBJ2-5, with 8 positions matching TRBD1. The sequence derives from a man in his 70s in good health. The material sequenced was blood. In DNA, the CDR3 is TGCAGTGCTAGGGCGACAGGGGAGAACCAAGAGACCCAGTACTTC. Translated, it gives CSARATGENQETQYF.